These 26 T cell receptor beta chains originate from one sample sequenced in a study of blood T cell repertoires in COVID-19. Here immunoSEQ multiplex PCR was the method, and the copy in TCRdb shows in-frame clones only, minus some. In the table there are 280,000 or so clones, approximately 85% of which are singletons. Sequencing was done on a sample of PBMCs or T cells enriched from blood (not recorded which). The source is a man aged 30 to 45 who had recovered from COVID-19.

The V and J genes are TRBV5-4 and TRBJ1-1; D is unclear. Trimming shortened V by 2 bases and J by 3 bases, and 14 bases separated the two germline ends. The CDR3 loop spans 15 amino acids. Germline CDR1 reads SGHNT; CDR2 reads YYREEE (reference sequence). Here the CDR3 reads CASSLYGVKDTEAFF. The CDR3 DNA follows: TGTGCCAGCAGCTTATACGGGGTGAAGGACACTGAAGCTTTCTTT.

The CDR3 spells CASSLATRYPNTGELFF. Here the CDR3 DNA reads TGTGCCAGCAGCTTAGCCACTAGATATCCGAACACCGGGGAGCTGTTTTTT. The rearrangement joins TRBV11-3 to TRBJ2-2, with D possibly TRBD2 on 5 matching bases. The CDR3 sequence is 17 residues long. Germline assignment: CDR1 SGHNT and CDR2 YENEEA. The V gene lost 1 base and the J gene lost 0 bases, with 12 bases spanning the gap.

This chain links TRBV2 with TRBJ1-4, with 11 nucleotides matching TRBD1. V lost 5 bases to trimming and J lost 5 bases; unmatched junction nucleotides: 7. The V gene's germline CDR1 is SNHLY and CDR2 FYNNEI. CDR3 size: 16 residues. In DNA form, the CDR3 reads TGTGCCAGCAGTCCCGGGACAGGGGGAAAGAATGAAAAACTGTTTTTT. Protein: CASSPGTGGKNEKLFF.

There are a few counts of this clone. The chain joins TRBV7-2 to TRBJ2-1; D might be TRBD2 (5 bases). CDR3 length equals 16 residues. V was shortened by 3 bases and J by 3 bases, with 15 bases between the two germline ends. The V gene's germline CDR1 is SGHTA and CDR2 FQGNSA. The CDR3 DNA reads as TGTGCCAGCAGCTTGCGTCGGGGAAAGGTCTACAATGAGCAGTTCTTC. As protein: CASSLRRGKVYNEQFF.

This rearrangement joins TRBV27 to TRBJ1-1; D is perhaps TRBD1 (5 bases). CDR1 is MNHEY and CDR2 is SMNVEV in the germline V gene (reference sequence). This CDR3 has 13 amino acids. V lost 8 bases to trimming and J lost 1 base, with 11 bases between them. CDR3: CASQGARNTEAFF. CDR3 DNA: TGTGCCAGCCAGGGCGCGAGGAACACTGAAGCTTTCTTT.

The chain employs TRBV6-6 and TRBJ2-3; possible D gene TRBD2, 5 bases. The CDR3 length is 12 residues. Germline CDR1 reads MNHNY; CDR2 reads SVGAGI (reference sequence). V lost 5 bases and J 8 bases, leaving 11 bases between the germline ends. This CDR3 is CASSPPAGTQYF. CDR3 sequence (DNA): TGTGCCAGCAGTCCCCCCGCGGGTACGCAGTATTTT.

The V call is TRBV27, the J call TRBJ2-7; no reliable D call. This CDR3 spans 15 amino acids. V dropped 6 bases and J dropped 2 bases, with 17 bases sitting between them. The germline CDR1 and CDR2 sequences are MNHEY and SMNVEV (reference sequence). CDR3: CASRKDASGAYEQYF. CDR3 in DNA: TGTGCCAGCAGGAAAGATGCGTCCGGAGCCTACGAGCAGTACTTC.

The J gene is TRBJ2-1, the V gene TRBV30, with 7 bases matching TRBD2. The CDR3 has 16 amino acids. Germline V gene sequence: CDR1 GTSNPN, CDR2 SVGIG (reference sequence). V shed 3 bases, J shed 0 bases, and the junction held 8 bases outside the gene matches. CDR3 loop: CAWSPGLVSSYNEQFF. The DNA for the CDR3 is TGTGCCTGGAGCCCTGGACTAGTAAGCTCCTACAATGAGCAGTTCTTC.

The chain recombines TRBV11-1 with TRBJ2-7; D unresolved. V was cut by 5 bases and J by 5 bases, with 10 bases left in between. This CDR3 contains 12 residues. CDR1 SGHAT and CDR2 FQDESV come from the germline V gene (reference sequence). This CDR3 is CASSTSPDEQYF. The CDR3 DNA sequence: TGTGCCAGCAGCACGAGTCCCGACGAGCAGTACTTC.

CDR3 DNA sequence: TGCGCCAGCAGCTCACAGGAATATGGCTACACCTTC. This sequence encodes CASSSQEYGYTF. This chain links TRBV4-3 with TRBJ1-2; weak D call: TRBD1 (5 bases). This CDR3 has 12 residues. From germline, CDR1 is LGHNA and CDR2 YSLEER. V lost 5 bases and J lost 5, with 9 bases in between.

The chain couples TRBV19 to TRBJ2-1; 13 positions agree with TRBD2. After removal of 6 bases from V and 9 bases from J, the junction contained 8 bases not matched to a gene. This CDR3 region has 15 residues. Germline V CDR1 and CDR2: LNHDA, SQIVND (reference sequence). CDR3 sequence: CASRPGTSGVGEQFF. The CDR3 DNA reads TGTGCCAGTAGGCCCGGGACTAGCGGGGTAGGTGAGCAGTTCTTC.

V and J are TRBV9 and TRBJ2-1; D is perhaps TRBD2 (6 bases). Deletions cut 1 base from V and 2 bases from J, with 13 bases between. Germline V CDR1 and CDR2: SGDLS, YYNGEE. The CDR3 consists of 16 residues. Written as DNA, the CDR3 is TGTGCCAGCAGCGTATTCGGCGGGGTGGCCTACAATGAGCAGTTCTTC. Protein: CASSVFGGVAYNEQFF.

The J gene is TRBJ1-2, the V gene TRBV7-9, with no clear D. This CDR3 contains 14 residues. The germline V and J ends were trimmed by 1 base and 0 bases, with 6 bases remaining between them. Germline V gene sequence: CDR1 SEHNR, CDR2 FQNEAQ (reference sequence). The CDR3 nucleotides read TGTGCCAGCAGCTTAGTTCCAGCTAACTATGGCTACACCTTC. This encodes CASSLVPANYGYTF.

DNA of the CDR3: TGTGCCACCAGTGATTCCAAGACAGCGAACAATCAGCCCCAGCATTTT. Its translation is CATSDSKTANNQPQHF. The chain couples TRBV24-1 to TRBJ1-5, with a possible D match to TRBD1 (5 bases). The CDR3 runs 16 residues. Germline CDR1 is KGHDR and CDR2 is SFDVKD. With 2 bases removed from V and 3 bases from J, the gap between germline ends came to 13 bases.

This clone appeared a few times. The chain uses TRBV18 and TRBJ1-1; D not certain. This CDR3 has 16 residues. V lost 0 bases to trimming and J lost 3 bases, with 14 bases between them. Germline CDR1 reads KGHSH; CDR2 reads LQKENI. The CDR3, as DNA: TGTGCCAGCTCACCACCTAAGTTGCCAGATTACACTGAAGCTTTCTTT. This encodes CASSPPKLPDYTEAFF.

The CDR3 sequence is CASRGTEYNSPLHF. CDR3 DNA: TGTGCCAGCAGAGGGACAGAGTATAATTCACCCCTCCACTTT. The chain is built from TRBV2 and TRBJ1-6, with TRBD1 matching over 7 bases. The CDR3 is 14 residues long. V was clipped by 6 bases and J by 4 bases; unmatched bases: 3. Germline lookup yields CDR1 SNHLY and CDR2 FYNNEI.

The chain uses TRBV12-3 or TRBV12-4 and TRBJ2-3; 11 bases map to TRBD2. The CDR3 loop spans 13 amino acids. V dropped 5 bases and J dropped 9; count of bases not matched to a gene: 4. As DNA, the CDR3 is TGTGCCAGCAGTGACCGGACTAGCGGGACGCAGTATTTT. Protein sequence: CASSDRTSGTQYF.

This clone was seen once. V is TRBV4-1 and J is TRBJ1-2; no firm D call. V was shortened by 0 bases and J by 1 base, with 9 bases between the two germline ends. This CDR3 contains 15 residues. Germline V gives CDR1 MGHRA, CDR2 YSYEKL. CDR3 coding DNA: TGCGCCAGCAGCCAAGATCCCGGGATTAACTATGGCTACACCTTC. It is translated as CASSQDPGINYGYTF.

The gene calls are TRBV19 and TRBJ1-1; D is unclear. Trimming left V 5 bases short and J 0 bases short, with 16 bases between. CDR3 size: 16 residues. CDR1 and CDR2 from the germline V gene are LNHDA and SQIVND (reference sequence). The CDR3 DNA reads as TGTGCCAGTAGTTCGGCGGCAGCCTATATGAACACTGAAGCTTTCTTT. Its protein product is CASSSAAAYMNTEAFF.

The rearrangement uses TRBV21-1 and TRBJ2-6; whether TRBD1, the table's D call, matches the DNA was not checked. TRBV21-1 counts as a pseudogene. The CDR3 length is 14 residues. CDR3 residues: CASTPGHRANVLTF. As DNA, the CDR3 is TGTGCCAGCACCCCGGGACACCGGGCCAACGTCCTGACTTTC.

This chain joins TRBV20-1 and TRBJ1-2; 7 positions agree with TRBD1. Germline V CDR1 and CDR2: DFQATT, SNEGSKA (reference sequence). Trimming removed 6 bases from V and 6 bases from J; junction bases left unmatched: 1. The CDR3 is made up of 10 amino acids. In nucleotides, the CDR3 is TGCAGTGCAGGACAGGATGGCTACACCTTC. Its protein is CSAGQDGYTF.

The rearrangement joins TRBV3-1 (or the pseudogene TRBV3-2) to TRBJ2-6; the match to TRBD1 covers 8 bases. The CDR3 is 18 amino acids. In germline, CDR1 is LGHDT, CDR2 YNNKEL (reference sequence). The V segment lost 0 bases and the J segment 4 bases; nucleotides outside the gene matches: 8. CDR3 coding DNA: TGTGCCAGCAGCCAAGATATCAACAGGGGGGCCGGGGCCAACGTCCTGACTTTC. Its protein is CASSQDINRGAGANVLTF.

Note on this clone: Other DNA sequences in the sample encode the same CDR3. The chain couples TRBV7-9 to TRBJ1-6; perhaps TRBD1 as D (5 bases). Germline values: CDR1 SEHNR, CDR2 FQNEAQ (reference sequence). The CDR3 covers 13 residues. V was clipped by 5 bases and J by 7 bases, with 9 bases between them. In DNA, the CDR3 is TGTGCCAGCAGCCTAGAGGGGAATTCACCCCTCCACTTT. This sequence encodes CASSLEGNSPLHF. The complete variable domain, with remaining parts taken from reference TRBV7-9 and TRBJ1-6, reads DTGVSQNPRHKITKRGQNVTFRCDPISEHNRLYWYRQTLGQGPEFLTYFQNEAQLEKSRLLSDRFSAERPKGSFSTLEIQRTEQGDSAMYLCASSLEGNSPLHFGNGTRLTVT.

This clone has only one observation. The V call is TRBV6-2 or TRBV6-3, the J call TRBJ2-7; 9 positions match TRBD2. The trim removed 6 bases at V and 0 bases at J, leaving 9 bases unmatched. The CDR3 covers 16 residues. Per the germline V gene, CDR1 is MNHEY and CDR2 is SVGEGT. The CDR3 reads CASSDLAGITSYEQYF. The CDR3 nucleotides read TGTGCCAGCAGCGACCTAGCGGGGATTACCTCCTACGAGCAGTACTTC.

This chain links TRBV18 with TRBJ1-4; perhaps TRBD1 as D (5 bases). The V end lost 3 bases, the J end lost 7 bases, and 18 bases lay between the germline ends. This CDR3 is 16 amino acids long. Germline-derived CDR1 and CDR2 are KGHSH and LQKENI. The CDR3 DNA reads as TGTGCCAGCTCACCCTCTGATGGGGCGGCTCCTGAAAAACTGTTTTTT. Translated, it gives CASSPSDGAAPEKLFF.

This chain links TRBV29-1 with TRBJ2-3; 15 positions match TRBD2. CDR3 length: 17 residues. Germline V gene data show CDR1 as SQVTM and CDR2 as ANQGSEA. The ends lost 8 bases at V and 2 bases at J; junction bases unmatched: 11. The CDR3 region has the DNA TGCAGCTCTGGGCCGGGACTAGCGGGGGGAGACACAGATACGCAGTATTTT. Translation: CSSGPGLAGGDTDTQYF.